The 13 T cell receptor beta chains reported below all come from one sample, sequenced in a study of blood T cell repertoires in COVID-19. Here immunoSEQ multiplex PCR was the method, and the copy in TCRdb shows in-frame clones only, minus some. The sample lists roughly 95,000 clones, 70% to 90% seen once, with roughly 4% in the top ten. What was sequenced was peripheral blood. These receptors were obtained from a man aged 55 to 70 with acute or convalescent COVID-19.

This clone showed up just once. This sequence joins TRBV2 and TRBJ1-2; D might be TRBD1 (5 bases). CDR3 length equals 15 residues. Germline V lookup: CDR1 SNHLY, CDR2 FYNNEI. V lost 6 bases, J lost 4 bases, and 18 bases lay in between. In DNA, the CDR3 is TGTGCCAGCAGACAGGCCAGCTCCGCTGGCTATGGCTACACCTTC. This sequence encodes CASRQASSAGYGYTF.

This chain connects TRBV19 to TRBJ2-5, with 9 bases identical to TRBD1. Losses at the gene ends were 7 bases for V and 9 bases for J; bases not matched to a gene: 12. Germline values: CDR1 LNHDA, CDR2 SQIVND (reference sequence). The CDR3 sequence is 14 residues long. CDR3 in DNA: TGTGCCAGTAACCACCGGGACAGGGTGGAGGCCCAGTACTTC. Translated, it gives CASNHRDRVEAQYF.

The rearrangement uses TRBV30 and TRBJ1-4; 7 bases line up with TRBD1. Germline CDR1 is GTSNPN and CDR2 is SVGIG (reference sequence). The J segment lost 7 bases and the V segment lost 3 bases, leaving 8 bases of the junction unmatched. This CDR3 spans 14 amino acids. The CDR3 spells CAWSDGTALEKLFF. In DNA, the CDR3 is TGTGCCTGGAGCGATGGGACAGCACTTGAAAAACTGTTTTTT. Based on the CDR3 plus reference TRBV30 and TRBJ1-4, the full variable domain is SQTIHQWPATLVQPVGSPLSLECTVEGTSNPNLYWYRQAAGRGLQLLFYSVGIGQISSEVPQNLSASRPQDRQFILSSKKLLLSDSGFYLCAWSDGTALEKLFFGSGTQLSVL.

The DNA of the CDR3 is TGTGCCATCAGTGAGAACCCAGGGGTAGTGTCACCCCAGCATTTT. Translation gives CAISENPGVVSPQHF. The chain recombines TRBV10-3 with TRBJ1-5, with D possibly being TRBD1 (6 bases). Germline assignment: CDR1 ENHRY and CDR2 SYGVKD. The CDR3 runs 15 residues. V was shortened by 2 bases and J by 10 bases, with 18 bases between the two germline ends.

This rearrangement joins TRBV5-1 to TRBJ2-5; TRBD2 is a possible D gene (6 bases). From germline, CDR1 is SGHRS and CDR2 YFSETQ. The V end lost 4 bases, the J end lost 5 bases, and 24 bases lay between the germline ends. The CDR3 is made up of 17 amino acids. The DNA of the CDR3 is TGCGCCAGCAGCCCATACTACTCCGGGAGCGATGGGGAGACCCAGTACTTC. Amino acid sequence: CASSPYYSGSDGETQYF.

This chain uses TRBV15 with TRBJ1-4; 8 bases match TRBD1. In germline, CDR1 is LNHNV, CDR2 YYDKDF (reference sequence). Trimming at V came to 6 bases and at J to 6 bases, leaving 9 bases not matched to a gene. There are 15 residues in the CDR3. CDR3 loop: CATRGGTGQYEKLFF. CDR3 sequence (DNA): TGTGCCACCAGGGGGGGGACAGGTCAATATGAAAAACTGTTTTTT.

A single count supports this clone. The V call is TRBV7-6, the J call TRBJ2-5; D unresolved. CDR1 SGHVS and CDR2 FNYEAQ come from the germline V gene. Trimming pared 1 base from V and 5 bases from J, leaving 5 bases between. This CDR3 is built from 12 residues. The CDR3 loop reads CASSLVEETQYF. The CDR3, as DNA: TGTGCCAGCAGCTTAGTAGAGGAGACCCAGTACTTC.

This clone came up a few times. V usage is TRBV27 and J usage is TRBJ2-2; D is possibly TRBD2 (6 bases). Germline V gene sequence: CDR1 MNHEY, CDR2 SMNVEV (reference sequence). V gave up 2 bases and J gave up 3 bases, with 10 bases separating them. The CDR3 is 15 residues long. This CDR3 reads CASSLGGAYTGELFF. In DNA form, the CDR3 reads TGTGCCAGCAGTTTAGGAGGGGCTTACACCGGGGAGCTGTTTTTT.

The chain employs TRBV4-3 and TRBJ1-4, with D maybe TRBD1 (6 bases). CDR1 LGHNA and CDR2 YSLEER come from the germline V gene. This CDR3 contains 15 residues. Trimming cost V 0 bases and J 7 bases, with 12 bases left between them. The CDR3 DNA reads TGCGCCAGCAGCCAAGAAGGGGGGGAAGGTGAAAAACTGTTTTTT. Amino acid sequence: CASSQEGGEGEKLFF.

The chain employs TRBV3-1 (or the pseudogene TRBV3-2) and TRBJ2-7; D might be TRBD2 (5 bases). The germline V and J ends were trimmed by 5 bases and 4 bases, with 30 bases remaining between them. The CDR3 is 19 amino acids. The germline V gene has CDR1 LGHDT and CDR2 YNNKEL (reference sequence). The CDR3: CASSCQLEPISPEDYEQYV. CDR3 in DNA: TGTGCCAGCAGCTGTCAACTAGAACCTATTAGCCCCGAGGATTACGAGCAGTACGTC.

The rearrangement joins TRBV11-2 to TRBJ2-7, with a possible D match to TRBD1 (6 bases). V dropped 2 bases and J dropped 3 bases, with 11 bases sitting between them. CDR3 length equals 14 residues. Germline V gives CDR1 SGHAT, CDR2 FQNNGV. CDR3 DNA: TGTGCCAGCAGCTTACGGGGACAAGGCTACGAGCAGTACTTC. Residues: CASSLRGQGYEQYF. Supplemented by reference TRBV11-2 and TRBJ2-7, the full variable domain reads EAGVAQSPRYKIIEKRQSVAFWCNPISGHATLYWYQQILGQGPKLLIQFQNNGVVDDSQLPKDRFSAERLKGVDSTLKIQPAKLEDSAVYLCASSLRGQGYEQYFGPGTRLTVT.

This clone was found once. The CDR3, as DNA: TGTGCCAGCAGTCAGGGGGCCCGTCAGCCCCAGCATTTT. It encodes CASSQGARQPQHF. This chain links TRBV7-8 with TRBJ1-5; 8 bases agree with TRBD1. Trimming took 6 bases from V and 6 from J; bases not matched to a gene: 4. CDR3 length: 13 amino acids. Germline CDR1 and CDR2: SGHVS and FQNEAQ.

V and J are TRBV2 and TRBJ2-7, with 11 bases fitting TRBD1. Germline V gene lookup returns CDR1 SNHLY and CDR2 FYNNEI. V lost 6 bases to trimming and J lost 3 bases; unmatched junction nucleotides: 4. CDR3 length: 14 residues. DNA for the CDR3: TGTGCCAGCAGCACCGGGACAGGGGGCTACGAGCAGTACTTC. The encoded protein is CASSTGTGGYEQYF.